This TCR beta chain was captured by sequencing in a study of CD8 T cells in Susac syndrome. High-throughput TCR beta sequencing covered peripheral CD8+ and CD4+ T cells. The controls were healthy donors who were matched for age and sex. The CDR3 contains 15 residues. The V end lost 4 bases, the J end lost 6 bases, and 18 bases lay between the germline ends. Per the germline V gene, CDR1 is SGHRS and CDR2 is YFSETQ. Concerning this clonotype itself: Its target is not known.

Study observations and caveats: Individuals included in the TCR sequencing and HLA analysis were acknowledged by the study to be relatively few in number.

With random hexamers, roughly 0.45 to 1 ug RNA was reverse transcribed. An immunoSEQ multiplex PCR generated amplified TCR beta CDR3 products spanning 54 Vbeta and 13 Jbeta. One entry per CDR3 protein results from TCRdb running MiXCR on the immunoSEQ multiplex PCR reads. Of about 49,000 distinct CDR3 sequences listed, more than 85% are singletons. This sequence joins TRBV5-1 and TRBJ2-3; D is possibly TRBD1 or TRBD2 (5 bases each). This receptor was identified in a human donor in good health. The specimen was CD8+ T cells from PBMCs. CDR3 sequence reads: CASSLRDLKEDTQYF. CDR3 in DNA: TGCGCCAGCAGCCTCCGGGACCTAAAAGAGGATACGCAGTATTTT.